This entry is about one TCR beta chain. This record comes from a study of blood T cell repertoires in COVID-19. CDR3 length: 18 residues. The junction had 13 bases not matched to a gene; V was cut back by 0 bases and J by 2 bases. The germline CDR1 and CDR2 sequences are SGHAT and FQNNGV. Profiled with immunoSEQ multiplex PCR; TCRdb holds only in-frame clones, not every one. The table has over 55,000 clones, under 95% seen once. Sequencing used peripheral blood. This TCR derives from a human donor in a cohort sampled during active COVID-19. V gene TRBV11-2 combines with J gene TRBJ2-7; 7 bases line up with TRBD1. The CDR3 bases are TGTGCCAGCAGCTTAGATCGGGGACCAACCGGGACAGCCTACGAGCAGTACTTC. As protein: CASSLDRGPTGTAYEQYF.